This T cell receptor beta chain was sequenced for a study of CXCR3-negative and CXCR3-positive naive CD8 T cells. Whole-study results and caveats: CXCR3-positive naive cells had more hydrophobic TRB CDR3s than CXCR3-negative naive cells.

Libraries were UMI-labeled 5' RACE TRB cDNA. From its re-call of the 5' RACE reads, TCRdb lists each CDR3 protein once, without DNA. The sample table includes some 130,000 distinct CDR3 sequences. All CD8+ T cell subsets were sorted in triplicate at fewer than 350,000 cells each. The CDR3 length is 12 residues. The V gene's germline CDR1 is GTSNPN and CDR2 SVGIG (reference sequence). About this clonotype: Its antigen is still unknown.

The chain uses TRBV30 and TRBJ2-2. The sample consisted of naive CXCR3+ CD8+ T cells from blood. Indicated subset: CD45RO-CCR7+CD27+CD95- naive CD8+ T cells expressing CXCR3 (TNR3+). The origin of this receptor is a human donor in good health. Some clones in this sample may be carry-over from other donors' samples. Here the CDR3 reads CAWRSGTGELFF.